The T cell receptor (beta chain) described here comes from a study of response to subunit inactivated influenza vaccine. General study results and limits: Each seasonal influenza vaccination, the authors suggested, recruits few new T cells.

Only a few counts were recorded for this clonotype. Its antigen is currently unknown. Trimming pared 4 bases from V and 5 bases from J, leaving 18 bases between. Germline-derived CDR1 and CDR2 are SGHRS and YFSETQ. The CDR3 is 16 residues long. One entry per CDR3 protein results from TCRdb running MiXCR on the RT-PCR reads. The sample has a few hundred thousand distinct CDR3 sequences, approximately 15% seen once; the top ten hold approximately 12%. The TCR comes from a man aged 45-65 years who received an inactivated influenza vaccine. The rearrangement joins TRBV5-1 to TRBJ2-2; D might be TRBD1 (6 bases). This sample comprised PBMCs from blood, obtained 11 to 12 days after vaccination. CDR3 in DNA: TGCGCCAGCAGCATGACCAGGGGCGGAATGACCGGGGAGCTGTTTTTT. Protein sequence: CASSMTRGGMTGELFF.